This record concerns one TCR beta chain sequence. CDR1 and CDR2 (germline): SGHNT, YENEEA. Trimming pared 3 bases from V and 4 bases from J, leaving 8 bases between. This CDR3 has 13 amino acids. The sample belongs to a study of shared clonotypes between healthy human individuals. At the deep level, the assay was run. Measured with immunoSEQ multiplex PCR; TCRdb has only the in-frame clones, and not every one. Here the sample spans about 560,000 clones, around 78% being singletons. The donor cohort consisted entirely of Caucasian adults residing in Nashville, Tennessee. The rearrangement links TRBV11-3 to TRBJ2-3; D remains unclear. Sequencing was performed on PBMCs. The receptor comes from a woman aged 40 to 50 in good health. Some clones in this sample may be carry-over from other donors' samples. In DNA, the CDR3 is TGTGCCAGCAGCTTTACCCAGGCAGATACGCAGTATTTT. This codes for CASSFTQADTQYF.